This TCR beta chain was documented in a study of cytomegalovirus exposure and HLA in healthy donors. Points from the study as a whole: The study found most TCR sequences rare, yet found some public TCRs in many donors.

A word on this clone: As yet, its antigen is unknown.

Using immunoSEQ multiplex PCR, the repertoire was profiled, and TCRdb retains in-frame clones only, with some absent. Of about 400,000 clones detected, roughly 90% appear once; the ten largest clones hold 0.83%. The donors were members of the validation cohort, which comprised 120 subjects and was separate from the first cohort of fewer than 700 subjects. The TCR comes from a woman aged 18-29 years in good health and CMV-seronegative. The sample comprised PBMCs.

The CDR3 reads CASSLGQASGTEAFF. CDR3 coding DNA: TGTGCCAGCAGCCTGGGACAGGCGTCAGGCACTGAAGCTTTCTTT. The V call is TRBV7-6, the J call TRBJ1-1; 8 bases are shared with TRBD1. V trimming: 5 bases; J trimming: 4 bases; junction bases outside the gene matches: 9. Germline CDR1 reads SGHVS; CDR2 reads FNYEAQ. This CDR3 has 15 residues.